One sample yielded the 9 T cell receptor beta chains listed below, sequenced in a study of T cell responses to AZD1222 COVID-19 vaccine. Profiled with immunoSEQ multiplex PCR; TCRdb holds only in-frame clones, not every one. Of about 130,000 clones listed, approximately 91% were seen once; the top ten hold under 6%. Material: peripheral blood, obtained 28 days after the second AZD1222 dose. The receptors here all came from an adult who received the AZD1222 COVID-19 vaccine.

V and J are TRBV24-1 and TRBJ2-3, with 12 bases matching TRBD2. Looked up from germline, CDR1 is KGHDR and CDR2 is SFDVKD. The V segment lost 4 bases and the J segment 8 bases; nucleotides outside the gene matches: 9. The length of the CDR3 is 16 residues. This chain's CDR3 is CATSDQDGLAGTTQYF. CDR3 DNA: TGTGCCACCAGTGACCAGGACGGACTAGCGGGAACTACGCAGTATTTT.

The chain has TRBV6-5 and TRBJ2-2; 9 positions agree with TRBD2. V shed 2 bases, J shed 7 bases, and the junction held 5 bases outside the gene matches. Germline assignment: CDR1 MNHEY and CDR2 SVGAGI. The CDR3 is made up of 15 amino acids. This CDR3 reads CASSYPSGGHGELFF. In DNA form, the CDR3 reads TGTGCCAGCAGTTACCCCAGCGGGGGGCACGGGGAGCTGTTTTTT.

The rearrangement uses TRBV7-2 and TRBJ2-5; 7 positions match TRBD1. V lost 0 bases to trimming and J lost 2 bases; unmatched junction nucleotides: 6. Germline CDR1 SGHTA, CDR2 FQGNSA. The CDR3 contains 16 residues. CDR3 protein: CASSLAGTAPQETQYF. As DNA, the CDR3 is TGTGCCAGCAGCTTAGCCGGGACAGCGCCACAAGAGACCCAGTACTTC.

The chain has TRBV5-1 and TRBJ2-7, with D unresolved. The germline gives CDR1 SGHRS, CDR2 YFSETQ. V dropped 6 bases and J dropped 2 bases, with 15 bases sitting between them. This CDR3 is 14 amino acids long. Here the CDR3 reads CASKRNVGTYEQYF. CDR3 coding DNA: TGCGCCAGCAAGAGGAATGTGGGGACCTACGAGCAGTACTTC.

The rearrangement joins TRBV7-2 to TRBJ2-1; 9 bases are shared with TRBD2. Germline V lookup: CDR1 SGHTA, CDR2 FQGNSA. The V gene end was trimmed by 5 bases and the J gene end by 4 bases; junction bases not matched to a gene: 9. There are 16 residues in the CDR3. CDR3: CASSQNPGLAYNEQFF. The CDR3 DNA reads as TGTGCCAGCAGCCAAAATCCGGGACTAGCTTACAATGAGCAGTTCTTC.

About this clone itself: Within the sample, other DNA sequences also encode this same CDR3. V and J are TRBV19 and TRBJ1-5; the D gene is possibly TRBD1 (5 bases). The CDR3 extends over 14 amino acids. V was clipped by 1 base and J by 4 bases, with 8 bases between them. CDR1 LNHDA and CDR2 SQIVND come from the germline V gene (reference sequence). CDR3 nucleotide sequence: TGTGCCAGTAGTATAGCCGGGGGGAATCAGCCCCAGCATTTT. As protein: CASSIAGGNQPQHF.

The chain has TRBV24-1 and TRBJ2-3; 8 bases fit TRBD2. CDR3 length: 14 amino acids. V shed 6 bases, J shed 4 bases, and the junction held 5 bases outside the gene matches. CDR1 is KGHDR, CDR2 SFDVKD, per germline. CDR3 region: CATSFSSGSDTQYF. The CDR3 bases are TGTGCCACCAGTTTCTCTAGCGGGTCAGATACGCAGTATTTT.

As DNA, the CDR3 is TGTGCCAGCAGTTACTCAGGGGACAGGGGAGTTAAAAAACTGTTTTTT. Protein: CASSYSGDRGVKKLFF. The chain carries TRBV6-5 and TRBJ1-4; 10 bases line up with TRBD1. V shed 0 bases and J 9 bases; nucleotides not matched to a gene: 7. Germline V gene sequence: CDR1 MNHEY, CDR2 SVGAGI. This CDR3 comprises 16 residues.

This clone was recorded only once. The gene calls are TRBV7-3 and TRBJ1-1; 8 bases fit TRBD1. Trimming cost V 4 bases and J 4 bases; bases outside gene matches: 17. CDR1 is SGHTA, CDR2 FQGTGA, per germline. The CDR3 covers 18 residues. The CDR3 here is CASSSPPGQAWSSTEAFF. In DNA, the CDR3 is TGTGCCAGCAGCTCACCACCGGGACAGGCCTGGTCTAGCACTGAAGCTTTCTTT. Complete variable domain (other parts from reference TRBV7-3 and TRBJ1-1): GAGVSQTPSNKVTEKGKYVELRCDPISGHTALYWYRQSLGQGPEFLIYFQGTGAADDSGLPNDRFFAVRPEGSVSTLKIQRTERGDSAVYLCASSSPPGQAWSSTEAFFGQGTRLTVV.